A single sample gave rise to the 13 T cell receptor beta chains below, sequenced in a study of blood T cell repertoires in COVID-19. Profiling relied on immunoSEQ multiplex PCR, and the TCRdb table lists in-frame clones only, not all of them. The sample contains 250,000 to 350,000 clones, 84% of which appear only once. Sequencing was carried out using peripheral blood. Receptors originate from a human donor with COVID-19, enrolled during active disease. The donor label of this sample is uncertain.

The rearrangement links TRBV10-3 to TRBJ2-2; 7 bases line up with TRBD1. The CDR3 has 12 residues. The V gene end was trimmed by 11 bases and the J gene end by 5 bases; junction bases not matched to a gene: 5. The germline V gene encodes CDR1 ENHRY and CDR2 SYGVKD. CDR3 in DNA: TGTGCCGCTACGACAGGGACCGGGGAGCTGTTTTTT. Translation gives CAATTGTGELFF.

The chain has TRBV5-1 and TRBJ2-2; 9 bases align to TRBD2. Germline-derived CDR1 and CDR2 are SGHRS and YFSETQ. The CDR3 is made up of 14 amino acids. With V trimmed by 0 bases and J by 7 bases, 1 base remained unmatched. CDR3: CASSLGLAVGELFF. The DNA of the CDR3 is TGCGCCAGCAGCTTGGGACTAGCGGTCGGGGAGCTGTTTTTT. Complete variable domain (other parts from reference TRBV5-1 and TRBJ2-2): KAGVTQTPRYLIKTRGQQVTLSCSPISGHRSVSWYQQTPGQGLQFLFEYFSETQRNKGNFPGRFSGRQFSNSRSEMNVSTLELGDSALYLCASSLGLAVGELFFGEGSRLTVL.

The chain couples TRBV9 to TRBJ2-5, with D perhaps matching TRBD1 (6 bases). The germline gives CDR1 SGDLS, CDR2 YYNGEE. The CDR3 loop spans 13 amino acids. Trimming stripped 4 bases from V and 2 bases from J, with 9 bases between. The CDR3 loop reads CASSTQGQETQYF. As DNA, the CDR3 is TGTGCCAGCAGCACACAGGGACAAGAGACCCAGTACTTC.

V usage is TRBV30 and J usage is TRBJ2-7; 12 nucleotides line up with TRBD2. There are 13 residues in the CDR3. V lost 5 bases, J lost 4 bases, and 3 bases stayed unmatched. Germline assignment: CDR1 GTSNPN and CDR2 SVGIG (reference sequence). The CDR3 sequence is CAWAGTSGYEQYF. As DNA, the CDR3 is TGTGCCTGGGCCGGGACTAGCGGGTACGAGCAGTACTTC.

The chain recombines TRBV19 with TRBJ1-6, with 8 bases aligning to TRBD1. CDR3 length equals 14 residues. The germline V gene encodes CDR1 LNHDA and CDR2 SQIVND (reference sequence). V lost 5 bases to trimming and J lost 6 bases; unmatched junction nucleotides: 3. Here the CDR3 DNA reads TGTGCCAGTAGTCTGACAGGGGCTAATTCACCCCTCCACTTT. This codes for CASSLTGANSPLHF. Drawing the rest from reference TRBV19 and TRBJ1-6, the complete variable domain is DGGITQSPKYLFRKEGQNVTLSCEQNLNHDAMYWYRQDPGQGLRLIYYSQIVNDFQKGDIAEGYSVSREKKESFPLTVTSAQKNPTAFYLCASSLTGANSPLHFGNGTRLTVT.

The V call is TRBV5-1, the J call TRBJ2-5; a weak D match, TRBD1 (5 bases). Germline CDR1 is SGHRS and CDR2 is YFSETQ. This CDR3 spans 15 amino acids. Trimming left V 4 bases short and J 1 base short, with 14 bases between. The CDR3 DNA sequence: TGCGCCAGCAGCCCAAGCCCAGGGCCCCAAGAGACCCAGTACTTC. It specifies CASSPSPGPQETQYF.

This chain links TRBV13 with TRBJ2-1; TRBD2 matches 9 bases. Unmatched junction bases numbered 10, after V lost 1 base and J lost 0 bases. Germline CDR1 and CDR2: PRHDT and FYEKMQ (reference sequence). CDR3 length equals 19 residues. CDR3 amino acids: CASSLVGTSFNSSYNEQFF. The CDR3 DNA follows: TGTGCCAGCAGCTTAGTCGGGACTAGCTTCAATAGCTCCTACAATGAGCAGTTCTTC.

J is TRBJ2-1 and V is TRBV7-2, with TRBD2 as a possible D gene (5 bases). The CDR3 runs 15 residues. Germline-derived CDR1 and CDR2 are SGHTA and FQGNSA. Trimming left V 2 bases short and J 1 base short, with 9 bases between. The CDR3 nucleotides are TGTGCCAGCAGCTTATCATCGGGGTCCTACAATGAGCAGTTCTTC. This gives the protein CASSLSSGSYNEQFF.

The V gene is TRBV7-2, the J gene TRBJ2-7; unclear D gene. CDR3 length: 12 residues. V lost 1 base to trimming and J lost 6 bases, with 7 bases between them. The germline CDR1 and CDR2 sequences are SGHTA and FQGNSA. CDR3 in amino acids: CASSLVNTEQYF. The CDR3 bases are TGTGCCAGCAGCTTAGTAAACACCGAGCAGTACTTC.

The chain carries TRBV28 and TRBJ1-1; 10 bases agree with TRBD1. Trimming cost V 6 bases and J 0 bases; bases outside gene matches: 4. Germline loops: CDR1 MDHEN, CDR2 SYDVKM. The CDR3 loop spans 15 amino acids. CDR3 coding DNA: TGTGCCAGCAGGGGACAGGGGAGGGTGAACACTGAAGCTTTCTTT. Its protein product is CASRGQGRVNTEAFF.

The V call is TRBV11-3, the J call TRBJ2-1; 13 positions match TRBD2. Per the germline V gene, CDR1 is SGHNT and CDR2 is YENEEA. V trimming: 5 bases; J trimming: 8 bases; junction bases outside the gene matches: 6. The CDR3 length is 15 residues. CDR3 sequence (DNA): TGTGCCAGCAGCCAAGGACTAGCGGGAGTCGATGAGCAGTTCTTC. It encodes CASSQGLAGVDEQFF.

The rearrangement joins TRBV6-5 to TRBJ2-7; D is undetermined. In germline, CDR1 is MNHEY, CDR2 SVGAGI. V was shortened by 7 bases and J by 3 bases, with 13 bases between the two germline ends. CDR3 length equals 13 residues. CDR3 DNA: TGTGCCAGCACCCTAGGTAGAGACTACGAGCAGTACTTC. Protein sequence: CASTLGRDYEQYF.

This sequence joins TRBV9 and TRBJ2-3, with D hard to call. Germline loops: CDR1 SGDLS, CDR2 YYNGEE. V shed 0 bases and J shed 5 bases, with 16 bases lying between them. The CDR3 contains 16 residues. The CDR3 loop reads CASSVGIDLRRDTQYF. The CDR3 DNA sequence: TGTGCCAGCAGCGTAGGAATAGATTTACGCCGAGATACGCAGTATTTT.